Listed below are T cell receptor beta chains from one sample, sequenced in a study of shared clonotypes between healthy human individuals. This table comes from immunoSEQ multiplex PCR, and its TCRdb copy is limited to in-frame clones, with some not included. Here the sample spans over 2,000,000 clones, just under 95% being singletons. The sample taken for sequencing was naive CD8+ T cells from PBMCs. These receptors originate from a man younger than 35 in good health. Some clones in this sample may be carry-over from other donors' samples. Each CDR3 is given with its conserved first and last residue. A D gene is named only where the DNA matches it firmly.

j_gene	v_gene	d_gene	CDR3aa	CDR3nt
TRBJ1-5	TRBV7-2	TRBD1	CASSPTGTGNQPQHF	TGTGCCAGCAGTCCTACCGGGACAGGGAATCAGCCCCAGCATTTT
TRBJ1-2	TRBV13	-	CASSLLGSGAYGYTF	TGTGCCAGCAGCTTACTGGGATCAGGGGCCTATGGCTACACCTTC
TRBJ2-1	TRBV7-2	-	CASIQGRVPYNEQFF	TGTGCCAGCATCCAAGGTCGGGTACCATACAATGAGCAGTTCTTC
TRBJ2-7	TRBV25-1	TRBD1	CASKGGQGEIYEQYF	TGTGCCAGCAAAGGCGGACAGGGGGAAATCTACGAGCAGTACTTC
TRBJ1-4	TRBV11-2	-	CASSSRRATNEKLFF	TGTGCCAGCAGCTCCCGAAGGGCAACTAATGAAAAACTGTTTTTT
TRBJ2-7	TRBV7-6	-	CASSPSEIAYEQYF	TGTGCCAGCAGCCCCAGCGAGATCGCCTACGAGCAGTACTTC
TRBJ1-1	TRBV18	-	CASSPGAGENTEAFF	TGTGCCAGCTCACCAGGGGCAGGGGAGAACACTGAAGCTTTCTTT
TRBJ1-5	TRBV7-8	TRBD1	CASKRQGIFEPQHF	TGTGCCAGCAAACGACAGGGAATTTTTGAGCCCCAGCATTTT
TRBJ1-1	TRBV5-1	-	CASSLGRGVNTEAFF	TGCGCCAGCAGCTTGGGTCGGGGAGTGAACACTGAAGCTTTCTTT
TRBJ1-3	TRBV7-9	-	CASSLTVMDTIYF	TGTGCCAGCAGCTTGACAGTTATGGACACCATATATTTT
TRBJ1-1	TRBV28	-	CASSSQYNTEAFF	TGTGCCAGCAGTTCCCAGTACAACACTGAAGCTTTCTTT
TRBJ2-1	TRBV27	TRBD2	CASSLLTTSGRGNEQFF	TGTGCCAGCAGTTTACTTACGACTAGCGGGAGAGGGAATGAGCAGTTCTTC
TRBJ1-4	TRBV6-5	-	CASSSTLMTLNEKLFF	TGTGCCAGCAGTTCCACCCTCATGACCCTTAATGAAAAACTGTTTTTT
TRBJ1-2	TRBV28	-	CASSFSPRAYGYTF	TGTGCCAGCAGCTTTTCCCCCCGGGCCTATGGCTACACCTTC
TRBJ2-7	TRBV9	-	CASSARSSYEQYF	TGTGCCAGCAGCGCTAGAAGCTCCTACGAGCAGTACTTC
TRBJ2-7	TRBV6-5	TRBD2	CASSQLSGSIEQYF	TGTGCCAGCAGTCAGCTAAGCGGGAGCATCGAGCAGTACTTC
TRBJ2-7	TRBV6-1	TRBD1	CASSDRGQGDEQYF	TGTGCCAGCAGTGATCGGGGACAGGGGGACGAGCAGTACTTC
TRBJ2-7	TRBV7-8	TRBD1	CASSLDLTGASYEQYF	TGTGCCAGCAGCTTGGATTTAACAGGGGCCTCCTACGAGCAGTACTTC